The TCR beta chain under discussion was sequenced for a study of shared clonotypes between healthy human individuals. Notes on the study in general: Shared across a few donors were around 5% of the naive CD4 clonotypes. Sorted-subset samples were not fully sequenced, rarefaction indicated.

The data were produced by immunoSEQ multiplex PCR, yet TCRdb's version contains in-frame clones alone and is incomplete. The sample comprises 1.5 million to 2.5 million clones, 85% to 95% of which are singletons, and 1% to 1.5% rests with the top ten. This clone has only one observation. Its specificity is not known. V was pared by 10 bases and J by 4 bases, with 3 bases of the junction left unmatched. CDR1 and CDR2 from the germline V gene are ENHRY and SYGVKD. The CDR3 runs 13 residues. As defined, naive CD8 cells were CD45RO-negative and positively selected for CCR7, with terminally differentiated effector memory CD45RA+ cells excluded.

The TCR was taken from a man younger than 35 in good health. This sequence joins TRBV10-3 and TRBJ2-1; 11 nucleotides align to TRBD2. Sequenced sample: naive CD8+ T cells sorted from blood. The CDR3 DNA follows: TGTGCCAGTAGCGGGAGGGAATACAATGAGCAGTTCTTC. Its translation: CASSGREYNEQFF.